The rows below give T cell receptor beta chains drawn from one sample of a study of cytomegalovirus exposure and HLA in healthy donors. The data were produced by immunoSEQ multiplex PCR, yet TCRdb's version contains in-frame clones alone and is incomplete. In the table there are about 120,000 clones, 82% of which are singletons. Sequencing used PBMCs. These receptors were taken from a woman in her late teens or twenties in good health and CMV-seronegative. Both conserved end residues are part of each CDR3. D genes are given only for firm matches. Only part of the rows carry a size: once, few, many, or a class if the clone is expanded.

TRBJ2-3,-,-,TRBV7-2,CASSPGLSKDTQYF,TGTGCCAGCAGCCCAGGACTCTCCAAAGATACGCAGTATTTT
TRBJ1-5,-,-,TRBV15,CATSHAFSGGKGSQPQHF,TGTGCCACCAGCCATGCCTTTTCTGGAGGTAAGGGAAGTCAGCCCCAGCATTTT
TRBJ1-4,-,-,TRBV6-5,CASSRDTLTNEKLFF,TGTGCCAGCAGTCGGGACACTTTAACTAATGAAAAACTGTTTTTT
TRBJ2-7,-,TRBD2,TRBV18,CASSPGWGGNEQYF,TGTGCCAGCTCACCCGGCTGGGGGGGGAACGAGCAGTACTTC
TRBJ1-1,-,-,TRBV21-1,CASSKEREGVNTEAFF,TGTGCCAGCAGCAAAGAGAGGGAGGGTGTGAACACTGAAGCTTTCTTT
TRBJ2-5,-,-,TRBV4-1,CASSPWGLLTEETQYF,TGCGCCAGCAGCCCCTGGGGACTCTTAACAGAAGAGACCCAGTACTTC
TRBJ1-5,-,-,TRBV6-1,CASSEVTGSRNQPQHF,TGTGCCAGCAGTGAAGTGACGGGGTCCCGCAATCAGCCCCAGCATTTT
TRBJ1-5,-,-,TRBV19,CASRGEGDQPQHF,TGTGCCAGTAGGGGGGAGGGCGATCAGCCCCAGCATTTT
TRBJ1-1,-,TRBD1,TRBV7-2,CASSLARTGGMNTEAFF,TGTGCCAGCAGCTTAGCGAGGACAGGGGGCATGAACACTGAAGCTTTCTTT
TRBJ2-1,-,-,TRBV4-2,CASSQDLPQGMEQFF,TGTGCCAGCAGCCAAGATCTGCCCCAGGGCATGGAGCAGTTCTTC
TRBJ2-7,-,TRBD1,TRBV7-7,CASSIQGGAYEQYF,TGTGCCAGCAGTATACAGGGGGGCGCCTACGAGCAGTACTTC
TRBJ1-2,-,-,TRBV6-1,CASSESQGLNGYTF,TGTGCCAGCAGTGAGTCACAGGGATTGAATGGCTACACCTTC
TRBJ1-1,few,-,TRBV6-5,CASSLGGGSPREAFF,TGTGCCAGCAGCCTCGGGGGGGGCAGCCCCAGGGAAGCTTTCTTT
TRBJ1-2,-,TRBD1,TRBV7-9,CASSLTEGAKEF,TGTGCCAGCAGCTTGACTGAGGGGGCGAAGGAGTTC
TRBJ1-2,-,TRBD1,TRBV19,CASSSTLQTGGFGYTF,TGTGCCAGTAGTAGTACACTCCAGACAGGGGGCTTCGGCTACACCTTC
TRBJ2-5,-,TRBD2,TRBV2,CASSGTSGTLGGTQYF,TGTGCCAGCAGCGGGACTAGCGGGACCCTTGGGGGAACCCAGTACTTC
TRBJ1-4,-,TRBD1,TRBV10-3,CAISGGGPNEKLFF,TGTGCCATCAGTGGAGGGGGCCCTAATGAAAAACTGTTTTTT
TRBJ2-1,-,TRBD2,TRBV12-5,CASGLVPTLGGGASGLDEQFF,TGTGCTAGTGGTTTGGTCCCAACACTGGGCGGGGGGGCTTCTGGTTTAGATGAGCAGTTCTTC
TRBJ1-4,-,-,TRBV14,CASSQDSRELFF,TGTGCCAGCAGCCAAGATAGCCGGGAACTGTTTTTT
TRBJ1-2,few,-,TRBV6-5,CASRRTATANYGYTF,TGTGCCAGCAGAAGAACGGCGACAGCTAACTATGGCTACACCTTC
TRBJ2-6,-,-,TRBV5-6,CASSLRQAPGANVLTF,TGTGCCAGCAGCTTACGACAGGCTCCTGGGGCCAACGTCCTGACTTTC
TRBJ1-3,-,-,TRBV5-8,CASSLAPRGGNTSGNTIYF,TGTGCCAGCAGCTTGGCCCCGCGAGGAGGTAACACCTCTGGAAACACCATATATTTT
TRBJ1-2,-,-,TRBV19,CASSPSLQTFGYTF,TGTGCCAGTAGCCCATCCCTTCAGACATTTGGCTACACCTTC
TRBJ1-5,-,-,TRBV7-2,CASSLIDQPQHF,TGTGCCAGCAGCTTAATCGATCAGCCCCAGCATTTT
TRBJ2-5,-,-,TRBV4-3,CASSRIWRGPQETQYF,TGCGCCAGCAGCCGCATCTGGCGGGGGCCTCAAGAGACCCAGTACTTC
TRBJ1-1,once,-,TRBV18,CASSLSRSGGMNTEAFF,TGTGCCAGCTCACTCTCGCGAAGTGGAGGGATGAACACTGAAGCTTTCTTT
TRBJ1-2,-,TRBD1,TRBV18,CASSPEGASNYGYTF,TGTGCCAGCTCACCAGAGGGGGCCTCTAACTATGGCTACACCTTC
TRBJ2-7,-,-,TRBV5-1,CASSLVSGYSYEQYF,TGCGCCAGCAGCTTGGTTAGCGGCTACTCCTACGAGCAGTACTTC
TRBJ2-2,-,-,TRBV7-9,CASSFLDSTGELFF,TGTGCCAGCAGCTTCCTCGACAGCACCGGGGAGCTGTTTTTT
TRBJ2-1,-,TRBD2,TRBV10-2,CASRYSGRALNEQFF,TGCGCCAGCAGATATAGCGGGAGGGCCCTTAATGAGCAGTTCTTC
TRBJ2-7,-,TRBD2,TRBV7-2,CASSSGTSGSPEQYF,TGTGCCAGCAGCTCCGGGACTAGCGGGAGTCCCGAGCAGTACTTC
TRBJ1-1,-,-,TRBV5-5,CASSFLDRNAEAFF,TGTGCCAGCAGCTTCCTCGACAGAAACGCTGAAGCTTTCTTT
TRBJ2-7,-,TRBD2,TRBV7-2,CASRVTSGRFYEQYF,TGTGCCAGCAGGGTGACTAGCGGGAGGTTCTACGAGCAGTACTTC
TRBJ2-5,-,-,TRBV7-9,CASSSWAAGETQYF,TGTGCCAGCAGCTCATGGGCGGCGGGTGAGACCCAGTACTTC
TRBJ2-1,few,TRBD1,TRBV6-5,CASSYSWGQGQWEQFF,TGTGCCAGCAGTTACTCGTGGGGACAGGGCCAATGGGAGCAGTTCTTC
TRBJ2-5,once,TRBD1,TRBV5-1,CASSGGQGAGETQYF,TGCGCCAGCAGCGGGGGACAGGGGGCAGGGGAGACCCAGTACTTC